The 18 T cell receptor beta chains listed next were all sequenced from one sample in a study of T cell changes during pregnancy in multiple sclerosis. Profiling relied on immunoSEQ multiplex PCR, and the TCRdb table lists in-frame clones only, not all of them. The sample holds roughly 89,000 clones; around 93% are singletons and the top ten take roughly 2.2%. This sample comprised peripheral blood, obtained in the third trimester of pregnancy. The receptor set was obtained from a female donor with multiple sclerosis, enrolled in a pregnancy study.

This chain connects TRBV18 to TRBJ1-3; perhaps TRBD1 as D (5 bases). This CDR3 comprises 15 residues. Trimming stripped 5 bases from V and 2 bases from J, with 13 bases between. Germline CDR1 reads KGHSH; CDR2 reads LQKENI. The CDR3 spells CASSNVGGTGNTIYF. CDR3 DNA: TGTGCCAGCTCAAACGTGGGGGGAACTGGAAACACCATATATTTT.

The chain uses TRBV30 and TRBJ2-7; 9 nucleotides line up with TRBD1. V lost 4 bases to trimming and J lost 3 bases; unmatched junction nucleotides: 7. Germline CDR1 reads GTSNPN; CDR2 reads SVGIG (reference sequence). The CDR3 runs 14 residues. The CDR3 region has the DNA TGTGCCTGGACCCACGGGACAGGGCGCTACGAGCAGTACTTC. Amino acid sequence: CAWTHGTGRYEQYF.

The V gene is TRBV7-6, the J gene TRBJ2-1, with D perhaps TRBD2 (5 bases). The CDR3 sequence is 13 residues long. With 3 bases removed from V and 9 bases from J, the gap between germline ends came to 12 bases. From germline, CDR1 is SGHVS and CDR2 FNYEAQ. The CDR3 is CASSFSGGIEQFF. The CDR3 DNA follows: TGTGCCAGCAGCTTCTCAGGAGGAATTGAGCAGTTCTTC.

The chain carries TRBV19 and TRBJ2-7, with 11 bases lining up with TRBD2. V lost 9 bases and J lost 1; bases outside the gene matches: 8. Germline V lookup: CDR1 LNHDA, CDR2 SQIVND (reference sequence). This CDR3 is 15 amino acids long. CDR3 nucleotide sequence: TGTGCCAGCGCCAGAGGACTAGCGGGTTCCTACGAGCAGTACTTC. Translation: CASARGLAGSYEQYF.

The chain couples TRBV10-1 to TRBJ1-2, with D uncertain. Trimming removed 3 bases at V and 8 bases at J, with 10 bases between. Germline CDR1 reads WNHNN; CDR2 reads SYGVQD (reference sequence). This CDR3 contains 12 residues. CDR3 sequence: CASSERGSGYTF. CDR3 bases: TGCGCCAGCAGTGAACGAGGCTCCGGCTACACCTTC.

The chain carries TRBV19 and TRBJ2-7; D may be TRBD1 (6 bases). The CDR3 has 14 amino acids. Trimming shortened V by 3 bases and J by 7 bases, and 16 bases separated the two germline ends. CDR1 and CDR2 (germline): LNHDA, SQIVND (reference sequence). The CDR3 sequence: CASSIGTRVWEQYF. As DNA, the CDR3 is TGTGCCAGTAGTATCGGGACACGGGTGTGGGAGCAGTACTTC.

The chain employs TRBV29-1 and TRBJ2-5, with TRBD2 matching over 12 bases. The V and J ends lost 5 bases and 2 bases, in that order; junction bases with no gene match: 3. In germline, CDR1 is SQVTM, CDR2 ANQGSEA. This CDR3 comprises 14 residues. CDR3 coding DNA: TGCAGCGTTACGCTAGCGGGAGGGCAAGAGACCCAGTACTTC. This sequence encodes CSVTLAGGQETQYF. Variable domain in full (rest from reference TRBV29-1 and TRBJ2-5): SAVISQKPSRDICQRGTSLTIQCQVDSQVTMMFWYRQQPGQSLTLIATANQGSEATYESGFVIDKFPISRPNLTFSTLTVSNMSPEDSSIYLCSVTLAGGQETQYFGPGTRLLVL.

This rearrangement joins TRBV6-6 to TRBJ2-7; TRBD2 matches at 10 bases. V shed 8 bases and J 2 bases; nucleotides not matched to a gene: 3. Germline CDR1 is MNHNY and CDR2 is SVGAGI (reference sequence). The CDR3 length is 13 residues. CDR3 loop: CASGLADPYEQYF. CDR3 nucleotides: TGTGCCAGCGGACTAGCGGACCCCTACGAGCAGTACTTC.

CDR3 bases: TGTGCCAGCATGGGGGGTTCTAGCAATCAGCCCCAGCATTTT. This translates into CASMGGSSNQPQHF. V is TRBV28 and J is TRBJ1-5; weak D call: TRBD1 (5 bases). Germline V gene data show CDR1 as MDHEN and CDR2 as SYDVKM. V was shortened by 7 bases and J by 0 bases, with 10 bases between the two germline ends. This CDR3 is 14 amino acids long.

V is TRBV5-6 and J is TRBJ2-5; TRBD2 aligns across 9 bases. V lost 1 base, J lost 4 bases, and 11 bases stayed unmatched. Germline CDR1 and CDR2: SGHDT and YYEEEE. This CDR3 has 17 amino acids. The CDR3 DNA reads TGTGCCAGCAGCTTGACCTTGGTTAGCGGGAGACGAGAGACCCAGTACTTC. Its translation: CASSLTLVSGRRETQYF.

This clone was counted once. CDR3 coding DNA: TGTGCCAGCAGCCCCCCACTAGCAACGGAGACCCAGTACTTC. Translation gives CASSPPLATETQYF. V is TRBV5-4 and J is TRBJ2-5; maybe TRBD2 (6 bases). The CDR3 is 14 residues long. V gave up 4 bases and J gave up 5 bases, with 15 bases separating them. Germline V gives CDR1 SGHNT, CDR2 YYREEE (reference sequence).

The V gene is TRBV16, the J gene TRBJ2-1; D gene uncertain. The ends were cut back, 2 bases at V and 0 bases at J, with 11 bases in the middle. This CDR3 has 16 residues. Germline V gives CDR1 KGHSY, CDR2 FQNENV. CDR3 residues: CASSQGVLSSYNEQFF. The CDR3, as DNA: TGTGCCAGCAGCCAAGGTGTCCTAAGCTCCTACAATGAGCAGTTCTTC.

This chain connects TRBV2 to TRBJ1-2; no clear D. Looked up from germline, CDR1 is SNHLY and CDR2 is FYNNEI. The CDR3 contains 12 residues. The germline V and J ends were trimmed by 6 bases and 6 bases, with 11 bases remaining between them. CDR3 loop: CASRGPFDGYTF. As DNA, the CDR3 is TGTGCCAGCAGGGGCCCCTTTGATGGCTACACCTTC.

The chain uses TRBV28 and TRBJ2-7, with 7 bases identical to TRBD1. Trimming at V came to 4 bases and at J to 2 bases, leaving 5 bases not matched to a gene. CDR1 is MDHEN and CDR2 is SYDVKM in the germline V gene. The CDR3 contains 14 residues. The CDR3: CASSSRDSTYEQYF. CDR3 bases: TGTGCCAGCAGTTCCCGGGACAGTACCTACGAGCAGTACTTC.

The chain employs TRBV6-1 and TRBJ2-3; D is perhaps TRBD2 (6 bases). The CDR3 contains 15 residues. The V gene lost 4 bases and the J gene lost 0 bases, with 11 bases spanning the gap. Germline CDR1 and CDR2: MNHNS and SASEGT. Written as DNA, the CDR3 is TGTGCCAGCAGTGTGCTTAGCGGTAGCACAGATACGCAGTATTTT. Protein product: CASSVLSGSTDTQYF.

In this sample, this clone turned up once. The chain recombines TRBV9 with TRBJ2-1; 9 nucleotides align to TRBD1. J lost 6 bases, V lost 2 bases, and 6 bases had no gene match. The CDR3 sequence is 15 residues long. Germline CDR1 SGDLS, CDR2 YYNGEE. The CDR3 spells CASSVTGTGLNEQFF. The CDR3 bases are TGTGCCAGCAGCGTTACGGGGACAGGGCTCAATGAGCAGTTCTTC.

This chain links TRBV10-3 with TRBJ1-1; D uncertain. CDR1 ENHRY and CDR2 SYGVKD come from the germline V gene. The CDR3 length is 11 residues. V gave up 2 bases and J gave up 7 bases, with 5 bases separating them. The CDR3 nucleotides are TGTGCCATCAGTGAGGGAGTTGAAGCTTTCTTT. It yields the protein CAISEGVEAFF.

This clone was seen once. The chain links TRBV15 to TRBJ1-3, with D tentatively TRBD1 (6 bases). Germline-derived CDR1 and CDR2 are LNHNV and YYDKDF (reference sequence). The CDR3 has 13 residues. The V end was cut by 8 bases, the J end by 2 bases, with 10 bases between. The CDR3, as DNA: TGTGCCACCCAAACAGGGACTGGAAACACCATATATTTT. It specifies CATQTGTGNTIYF.